Presented here are 9 T cell receptor beta chains from one specimen sequenced in a study of shared clonotypes between healthy human individuals (TCRdb year 2020). CD8 naive samples consisted of CD45RO-negative cells that were positively selected for CCR7, yielding a CD45RA+CCR7+ population without TemRA cells. To prepare the library, the immunoSEQ multiplex PCR assay was applied. In TCRdb, the immuneACCESS table is reduced to in-frame sequences with V and J assigned. These tables do not hold every clone; where another copy was compared, an unresolved V gene accounts for under half, and the others remain unexplained. The sample yields about 2,200,000 clones; about 93% were counted once. The ten largest clones take up under 2% of the sample. The sequenced material came from naive CD8+ T cells from PBMCs. The cell subset or site label of this sample denotes: CD45RA+CCR7+. The receptors shown here come from a young man in good health. Some clones in this sample may be carry-over from other donors' samples.

The chain recombines TRBV9 with TRBJ2-3; D is ambiguous. Per germline, CDR1 SGDLS and CDR2 YYNGEE. V was pared by 3 bases and J by 1 base, with 15 bases between. CDR3 length equals 16 residues. CDR3 sequence reads: CASSATVLPGTDTQYF. In nucleotides, the CDR3 is TGTGCCAGCAGCGCAACAGTCCTCCCGGGCACAGATACGCAGTATTTT.

The chain links TRBV27 to TRBJ2-1; D is possibly TRBD2 (6 bases). This CDR3 has 18 residues. CDR1 and CDR2 from the germline V gene are MNHEY and SMNVEV (reference sequence). Trimming shortened V by 0 bases and J by 1 base, and 16 bases separated the two germline ends. In DNA form, the CDR3 reads TGTGCCAGCAGTTTATCGATCGGGACGCGGGGATCCTACAATGAGCAGTTCTTC. Encoded protein: CASSLSIGTRGSYNEQFF.

The chain uses TRBV11-1 and TRBJ2-4, with 9 bases that match TRBD2. CDR3 length: 15 amino acids. With 3 bases clipped from V and 9 bases from J, the junction kept 9 bases outside the gene matches. The V gene's germline CDR1 is SGHAT and CDR2 FQDESV (reference sequence). DNA of the CDR3: TGTGCCAGCAGCTTCGCTAGCGGGACAACGGGCATTCAGTACTTC. Amino acid sequence: CASSFASGTTGIQYF.

This clone appeared once. This rearrangement joins TRBV6-1 to TRBJ1-4; 9 nucleotides agree with TRBD1. CDR1 is MNHNS, CDR2 SASEGT, per germline. This CDR3 spans 15 amino acids. V gave up 4 bases and J gave up 6 bases; unmatched junction bases: 6. As DNA, the CDR3 is TGTGCCAGCAGTGCTGTGAGGGACAGGGATGAAAAACTGTTTTTT. Protein sequence: CASSAVRDRDEKLFF.

The rearrangement links TRBV19 to TRBJ1-2; D is possibly TRBD1 (5 bases). The CDR3 consists of 12 residues. Between the trimmed V and J ends, which lost 5 bases and 8 bases, there was a span of 12 bases. Germline assignment: CDR1 LNHDA and CDR2 SQIVND (reference sequence). The CDR3 region has the DNA TGTGCCAGTAGTCCGGGACTAGAGGGCTACACCTTC. It yields the protein CASSPGLEGYTF.

A word on this clone: The same CDR3 can be traced to other DNA sequences in this sample. The J gene is TRBJ2-7, the V gene TRBV10-3; unclear D gene. Deletions cut 0 bases from V and 6 bases from J, with 6 bases between. The CDR3 contains 12 residues. The germline V gene has CDR1 ENHRY and CDR2 SYGVKD. The CDR3 bases are TGTGCCATCAGTGAGTCTGGGTCCGAGCAGTACTTC. Translated: CAISESGSEQYF.

This chain joins TRBV4-2 and TRBJ2-1; TRBD2 agrees at 11 bases. The germline V gene encodes CDR1 LGHNA and CDR2 YNFKEQ. The CDR3 extends over 17 amino acids. V trimming: 0 bases; J trimming: 4 bases; junction bases outside the gene matches: 5. CDR3 sequence reads: CASSQDPLAGAYNEQFF. The DNA of the CDR3 is TGTGCCAGCAGCCAAGACCCACTAGCGGGAGCATACAATGAGCAGTTCTTC.

This chain connects TRBV27 to TRBJ2-5; maybe TRBD1 (7 bases). V was shortened by 5 bases and J by 7 bases, with 14 bases between the two germline ends. CDR3 length equals 13 residues. Germline CDR1 reads MNHEY; CDR2 reads SMNVEV (reference sequence). This chain's CDR3 is CASSPTGEATQYF. CDR3 bases: TGTGCCAGCAGTCCCACAGGGGAGGCGACCCAGTACTTC.

This sequence joins TRBV11-2 and TRBJ2-5; weak D call: TRBD1 (7 bases). Between the trimmed V and J ends, which lost 4 bases and 5 bases, there was a span of 20 bases. The length of the CDR3 is 16 residues. CDR1 is SGHAT and CDR2 is FQNNGV in the germline V gene. The CDR3 sequence is CASSYGYRGAGETQYF. The CDR3 bases are TGTGCCAGCAGCTACGGCTACAGGGGTGCGGGGGAGACCCAGTACTTC.